The clone carrying this TCR beta chain was picked up a small number of times. What it binds is unknown. The CDR3 extends over 12 amino acids. V was clipped by 2 bases and J by 11 bases, with 10 bases between them. Germline V gives CDR1 MNHEY, CDR2 SVGAGI. cDNA synthesis used the whole RNA isolate, giving expressed TCRB sequences. Naive, central memory and regulatory T cell samples came to a mean of approximately 3.57 million reads. Profiling relied on immunoSEQ multiplex PCR, and the TCRdb table lists in-frame clones only, not all of them. The table records about 620,000 clones, 15% to 19% of them present only once. Averaging approximately 110 mL, one heparinised blood draw came from each individual donor. This specimen belongs to a study of beta chain features in type 1 diabetes. Study-wide results and caveats: With patients and controls alike, PCR might favor shorter templates to an equal degree.

The chain is built from TRBV6-5 and TRBJ2-1; unclear D gene. The sequence was collected from a man aged 18 to 30 in good health. Sequencing input: naive CD4+ T cells from blood. CDR3 in amino acids: CASSYDDFKQFF. The CDR3 nucleotides read TGTGCCAGCAGTTACGACGACTTCAAGCAGTTCTTC.